These 30 T cell receptor beta chains came from one sample sequenced in a study of shared clonotypes between healthy human individuals. Generated by immunoSEQ multiplex PCR, the TCRdb table keeps only in-frame clones and is missing some. The sample has some 450,000 clones; around 77% are singletons. The sequenced sample was PBMCs. These receptor sequences come from a middle-aged woman in good health. Some clones in this sample may be carry-over from other donors' samples.

Of note for this clone: The junction does not match germline at one end; this may be a read error. The chain joins TRBV15 to TRBJ2-2, with D perhaps given as TRBD1 or TRBD2 (5 bases each). The CDR3 consists of 14 residues. From germline, CDR1 is LNHNV and CDR2 YYDKDF (reference sequence). For the CDR3, the DNA is TGTGCCACCAGGAGAGGGGAAAACACCGGGGAGCTGTTTTTT. This codes for CATRRGENTGELFF.

This clone was seen a few times. V usage is TRBV19 and J usage is TRBJ2-7; D is possibly TRBD2 (5 bases). Looked up from germline, CDR1 is LNHDA and CDR2 is SQIVND (reference sequence). The ends were cut back, 10 bases at V and 5 bases at J, with 18 bases in the middle. The CDR3 is 13 amino acids. The CDR3, as DNA: TGTGCCACCGGACTCCGATCGAGGAACGAGCAGTACTTC. It yields the protein CATGLRSRNEQYF.

The chain combines TRBV10-3 with TRBJ1-5, with 7 bases fitting TRBD1. The V gene's germline CDR1 is ENHRY and CDR2 SYGVKD. This CDR3 has 12 residues. The V and J ends lost 8 bases and 5 bases, in that order; junction bases with no gene match: 3. The CDR3 is CAIGDRDQPQHF. The DNA for the CDR3 is TGTGCCATCGGCGACAGGGATCAGCCCCAGCATTTT.

This chain connects TRBV5-1 to TRBJ1-2; 9 nucleotides match TRBD1. With 0 bases clipped from V and 7 bases from J, the junction kept 7 bases outside the gene matches. Germline CDR1 and CDR2: SGHRS and YFSETQ. The CDR3 extends over 15 amino acids. CDR3 nucleotides: TGCGCCAGCAGCTTGGACGGGGACAGGGTAATTGGCTACACCTTC. This encodes CASSLDGDRVIGYTF.

This clone occurred a few times. The V gene is TRBV5-1, the J gene TRBJ2-7; D remains unclear. V dropped 4 bases and J dropped 2 bases, with 16 bases sitting between them. Germline lookup yields CDR1 SGHRS and CDR2 YFSETQ. The CDR3 sequence is 15 residues long. The CDR3 DNA reads TGCGCCAGCAGCCCTAAGGAACTTTTCCCCTACGAGCAGTACTTC. Its translation is CASSPKELFPYEQYF.

The rearrangement joins TRBV6-8 to TRBJ2-7; no firm D call. Deletions cut 9 bases from V and 2 bases from J, with 11 bases between. The germline V gene encodes CDR1 MNHGY and CDR2 SAAAGT. The CDR3 consists of 12 residues. The CDR3 region is CASPEGPYEQYF. The CDR3, as DNA: TGTGCCAGTCCAGAAGGGCCCTACGAGCAGTACTTC.

A single count supports this clone. The chain recombines TRBV29-1 with TRBJ1-1; D possibly corresponds to TRBD1 (5 bases). Trimming shortened V by 3 bases and J by 7 bases, and 15 bases separated the two germline ends. This CDR3 is built from 13 residues. Per the germline V gene, CDR1 is SQVTM and CDR2 is ANQGSEA. CDR3 in DNA: TGCAGCGTTGAGGGAATTCTTGGGGGTGAAGCTTTCTTT. It yields the protein CSVEGILGGEAFF. Drawing the rest from reference TRBV29-1 and TRBJ1-1, the complete variable domain is SAVISQKPSRDICQRGTSLTIQCQVDSQVTMMFWYRQQPGQSLTLIATANQGSEATYESGFVIDKFPISRPNLTFSTLTVSNMSPEDSSIYLCSVEGILGGEAFFGQGTRLTVV.

The chain uses TRBV30 and TRBJ1-1; D not certain. CDR1 and CDR2 from the germline V gene are GTSNPN and SVGIG (reference sequence). Trimming left V 4 bases short and J 0 bases short, with 15 bases between. CDR3 length: 15 residues. CDR3 DNA: TGTGCCTGGAACCGAGGGTGGGTATTGAACACTGAAGCTTTCTTT. Its protein is CAWNRGWVLNTEAFF.

Here the CDR3 reads CASSSGSGYEQYF. The CDR3 DNA follows: TGTGCCAGCAGCTCAGGGTCCGGGTACGAGCAGTACTTC. V usage is TRBV11-3 and J usage is TRBJ2-7, with D perhaps matching TRBD1 (5 bases). Per the germline V gene, CDR1 is SGHNT and CDR2 is YENEEA. Trimming stripped 4 bases from V and 4 bases from J, with 11 bases between. CDR3 length equals 13 residues.

This clone has just one count. The chain couples TRBV11-3 to TRBJ2-7; D ambiguous. V lost 3 bases and J 5 bases, leaving 11 bases between the germline ends. Germline CDR1 and CDR2: SGHNT and YENEEA. The CDR3 extends over 13 amino acids. The CDR3 DNA reads as TGTGCCAGCAGCTTCCGCGATCGGGACGAGCAGTACTTC. Its protein product is CASSFRDRDEQYF.

This clone appeared many times. The chain combines TRBV27 with TRBJ2-2; no reliable D call. Germline V CDR1 and CDR2: MNHEY, SMNVEV (reference sequence). Trimming shortened V by 3 bases and J by 4 bases, and 9 bases separated the two germline ends. This CDR3 spans 14 amino acids. The CDR3 DNA sequence: TGTGCCAGCAGTTTGGAACCGGCCACCGGGGAGCTGTTTTTT. It is translated as CASSLEPATGELFF.

A word on this clone: One junction end disagrees with the germline gene, perhaps due to a read error. The rearrangement uses TRBV2 and TRBJ2-2, with 10 bases fitting TRBD1. This CDR3 is 16 amino acids long. Germline lookup yields CDR1 SNHLY and CDR2 FYNNEI. CDR3: CASSGTGVDLTGELLF. The CDR3 nucleotides are TGTGCCAGCTCCGGGACAGGGGTCGATCTCACCGGGGAGCTGCTTTTT.

This chain joins TRBV10-3 and TRBJ2-7, with 12 bases identical to TRBD2. The V segment lost 3 bases and the J segment 2 bases; nucleotides outside the gene matches: 5. In germline, CDR1 is ENHRY, CDR2 SYGVKD. There are 16 residues in the CDR3. This CDR3 is CAISDRTSGKPYEQYF. The DNA of the CDR3 is TGTGCCATCAGTGACAGGACTAGCGGGAAACCCTACGAGCAGTACTTC.

The rearrangement uses TRBV7-3 and TRBJ2-1; perhaps TRBD2 as D (5 bases). V was shortened by 5 bases and J by 7 bases, with 18 bases between the two germline ends. Looked up from germline, CDR1 is SGHTA and CDR2 is FQGTGA. The CDR3 totals 15 residues. CDR3 region: CASSPNSVFGNEQFF. Here the CDR3 DNA reads TGTGCCAGCAGCCCCAATAGCGTTTTCGGGAATGAGCAGTTCTTC.

The genes are TRBV5-1 and TRBJ2-7; 9 bases map to TRBD2. Germline trimming cut 0 bases from V and 9 bases from J; bases unmatched to any gene: 13. In germline, CDR1 is SGHRS, CDR2 YFSETQ. This CDR3 contains 16 residues. The CDR3 reads CASSLGGAGGPAAQYF. CDR3 DNA sequence: TGCGCCAGCAGCTTGGGGGGCGCGGGAGGGCCGGCCGCGCAGTACTTC.

On this clone itself: A far larger clone is just one base off, so this is likely a read error. The rearrangement links TRBV30 to TRBJ1-1, with a possible D match to TRBD1 (5 bases). This CDR3 has 14 amino acids. Per the germline V gene, CDR1 is GTSNPN and CDR2 is SVGIG (reference sequence). The CDR3 region has the DNA TGTGTCTGGAGGGACTCGCCGGCGGGCACTGAAGCTTTCTTT. It yields the protein CVWRDSPAGTEAFF.

The chain uses TRBV28 and TRBJ1-3; possible D gene TRBD1, 6 bases. Per the germline V gene, CDR1 is MDHEN and CDR2 is SYDVKM. Trimming shortened V by 4 bases and J by 4 bases, and 14 bases separated the two germline ends. This CDR3 contains 15 residues. The CDR3 DNA sequence: TGTGCCAGCAGTTCGACCAGGGGCTGGGGAAACACCATATATTTT. Its protein is CASSSTRGWGNTIYF.

The genes are TRBV5-1 and TRBJ2-3; the D gene could be TRBD1 or TRBD2 (5 bases each). The CDR3 extends over 14 amino acids. The V gene's germline CDR1 is SGHRS and CDR2 YFSETQ. The V end was cut by 0 bases, the J end by 3 bases, with 8 bases between. The CDR3 loop reads CASSLAGPTDTQYF. CDR3 DNA sequence: TGCGCCAGCAGCTTGGCGGGACCTACAGATACGCAGTATTTT.

The chain has TRBV25-1 and TRBJ1-3; D is ambiguous. The CDR3 has 12 residues. Germline values: CDR1 MGHDK, CDR2 SYGVNS. Trimming shortened V by 10 bases and J by 4 bases, and 11 bases separated the two germline ends. CDR3 amino acids: CATQEWGNTIYF. The CDR3 DNA reads as TGTGCCACCCAGGAATGGGGAAACACCATATATTTT.

In the case of this clone: Germline is not matched at one junction end, which may reflect a read error. This chain joins TRBV4-3 and TRBJ1-2; TRBD1 matches at 8 bases. The CDR3 is made up of 15 amino acids. Per germline, CDR1 LGHNA and CDR2 YSLEER. The CDR3 region is CASSQVRTIGDRTSF. In nucleotides, the CDR3 is TGCGCCAGCAGCCAAGTCAGAACAATCGGGGACAGGACTTCCTTC.

This rearrangement joins TRBV28 to TRBJ1-1; no clear D gene. Germline CDR1 and CDR2: MDHEN and SYDVKM. The CDR3 length is 16 residues. V was shortened by 1 base and J by 2 bases, with 14 bases between the two germline ends. The CDR3 nucleotides are TGTGCCAGCAGTTTATTGTATGACGGAAAAAACACTGAAGCTTTCTTT. Residues: CASSLLYDGKNTEAFF.

J is TRBJ1-5 and V is TRBV18; TRBD1 is a possible D gene (6 bases). V was trimmed by 8 bases and J by 1 base, leaving 12 bases between them. CDR1 and CDR2 (germline): KGHSH, LQKENI. The CDR3 is made up of 14 amino acids. CDR3 protein: CASHQGGSNQPQHF. CDR3 DNA: TGTGCCAGCCACCAAGGGGGGAGCAATCAGCCCCAGCATTTT. The entire variable domain, with the rest obtained from reference TRBV18 and TRBJ1-5, is as follows: NAGVMQNPRHLVRRRGQEARLRCSPMKGHSHVYWYRQLPEEGLKFMVYLQKENIIDESGMPKERFSAEFPKEGPSILRIQQVVRGDSAAYFCASHQGGSNQPQHFGDGTRLSIL.

V and J are TRBV4-1 and TRBJ2-2; the D gene is possibly TRBD2 (6 bases). Germline loops: CDR1 MGHRA, CDR2 YSYEKL. V lost 4 bases and J lost 7, with 16 bases in between. This CDR3 comprises 15 residues. The CDR3 DNA sequence: TGCGCCAGCAGCCTAGCCCCGGGGGTGGACGGGGAGCTGTTTTTT. Protein sequence: CASSLAPGVDGELFF.

This rearrangement joins TRBV6-5 to TRBJ2-2; D is undetermined. CDR1 and CDR2 from the germline V gene are MNHEY and SVGAGI. CDR3 length equals 13 residues. Trimming left V 6 bases short and J 4 bases short, with 9 bases between. CDR3 amino acids: CASSLWGTGELFF. In nucleotides, the CDR3 is TGTGCCAGCAGCCTCTGGGGCACCGGGGAGCTGTTTTTT.

CDR3 sequence: CASSQDSGTDTQYF. In DNA, the CDR3 is TGCGCCAGCAGCCAAGATTCAGGGACAGATACGCAGTATTTT. The chain has TRBV4-1 and TRBJ2-3; the D gene is possibly TRBD1 (5 bases). CDR3 size: 14 residues. Trimming took 0 bases from V and 3 from J, leaving 7 bases between them. Germline values: CDR1 MGHRA, CDR2 YSYEKL.

This chain links TRBV7-3 with TRBJ2-7, with D unresolved. Per the germline V gene, CDR1 is SGHTA and CDR2 is FQGTGA. V was cut by 5 bases and J by 0 bases, with 14 bases left in between. The length of the CDR3 is 15 residues. Here the CDR3 reads CASSRAYGPSYEQYF. CDR3 in DNA: TGTGCCAGCAGCCGGGCCTACGGACCCTCCTACGAGCAGTACTTC.

The chain is built from TRBV4-2 and TRBJ2-7; D could derive from TRBD1 or TRBD2 (6 bases each). The CDR3 runs to 17 residues. Between the trimmed V and J ends, which lost 0 bases and 0 bases, there was a span of 15 bases. Per the germline V gene, CDR1 is LGHNA and CDR2 is YNFKEQ. This CDR3 reads CASSQEGGGAPSYEQYF. The CDR3 DNA reads as TGTGCCAGCAGCCAAGAGGGGGGCGGGGCCCCCTCCTACGAGCAGTACTTC.

This clone was counted a single time. This rearrangement joins TRBV11-2 to TRBJ2-7, with 10 bases matching TRBD2. With 4 bases clipped from V and 6 bases from J, the junction kept 9 bases outside the gene matches. Germline V CDR1 and CDR2: SGHAT, FQNNGV. The CDR3 contains 15 residues. The CDR3 loop is CASSSVSGRAFEQYF. The CDR3 DNA follows: TGTGCCAGCAGCTCCGTAAGCGGGAGGGCTTTCGAGCAGTACTTC.

This clone has only one observation. CDR3 bases: TGTGCCAGCAGCTTAGTTTCCAGCGCTAACTATGGCTACACCTTC. Translation: CASSLVSSANYGYTF. The chain recombines TRBV7-2 with TRBJ1-2; D unclear. The length of the CDR3 is 15 residues. CDR1 is SGHTA, CDR2 FQGNSA, per germline. Trimming removed 1 base at V and 0 bases at J, with 9 bases between.

This chain joins TRBV5-1 and TRBJ2-1; the match to TRBD2 covers 7 bases. The CDR3 length is 15 residues. Germline V gene sequence: CDR1 SGHRS, CDR2 YFSETQ. J gave up 6 bases and V 0 bases, and 6 bases lay outside the gene matches. The CDR3 sequence is CASSLGETSRNEQFF. CDR3 sequence (DNA): TGCGCCAGCAGCTTGGGTGAGACTAGCCGCAATGAGCAGTTCTTC.